A single sample is the source of the 18 T cell receptor beta chains below, sequenced in a study of cytomegalovirus exposure and HLA in healthy donors. The study ran its PCR with 60 Vbeta and 13 Jbeta primers. Generated by immunoSEQ multiplex PCR, the TCRdb table keeps only in-frame clones and is missing some. The top ten hold 7% to 8.5% of the sample, which has approximately 140,000 clones, 60% to 70% seen once. Source material: PBMCs. The receptors stem from a woman in her sixties or seventies in good health and CMV-seropositive.

The chain employs TRBV7-9 and TRBJ2-1; no clear D gene. This CDR3 is 12 amino acids long. Germline CDR1 is SEHNR and CDR2 is FQNEAQ (reference sequence). V shed 5 bases and J shed 7 bases, with 9 bases lying between them. The CDR3 sequence: CASSGLRNEQFF. The CDR3 DNA reads as TGTGCCAGCAGCGGGTTGCGGAATGAGCAGTTCTTC. The whole variable domain, filled in from reference TRBV7-9 and TRBJ2-1, reads DTGVSQNPRHKITKRGQNVTFRCDPISEHNRLYWYRQTLGQGPEFLTYFQNEAQLEKSRLLSDRFSAERPKGSFSTLEIQRTEQGDSAMYLCASSGLRNEQFFGPGTRLTVL.

This clone has more than one count but fewer than ten. This chain joins TRBV19 and TRBJ2-1, with 12 positions matching TRBD2. V dropped 8 bases and J dropped 8; count of bases not matched to a gene: 4. Germline V gene data show CDR1 as LNHDA and CDR2 as SQIVND (reference sequence). This CDR3 is built from 13 residues. The DNA for the CDR3 is TGTGCCAGTCGACTAGCGGGAGCCCATGAGCAGTTCTTC. Residues: CASRLAGAHEQFF.

This clone turned up a few times. The V and J genes are TRBV23-1 and TRBJ2-7; tentative D call: TRBD1 (5 bases). TRBV23-1 counts as an open reading frame of uncertain function. Between the trimmed V and J ends, which lost 7 bases and 6 bases, there was a span of 19 bases. There are 14 residues in the CDR3. Here the CDR3 DNA reads TGCGCCAGCAATCTCCAAGGGGCCTGGGGCGAGCAGTACTTC. This encodes CASNLQGAWGEQYF.

The V call is TRBV28, the J call TRBJ2-7, with TRBD2 identical over 11 bases. There are 13 residues in the CDR3. Germline V gives CDR1 MDHEN, CDR2 SYDVKM. With V trimmed by 6 bases and J by 2 bases, 0 bases remained unmatched. The CDR3 is CASRTSGTYEQYF. In DNA form, the CDR3 reads TGTGCCAGCAGGACTAGCGGGACCTACGAGCAGTACTTC.

The rearrangement joins TRBV7-3 to TRBJ2-2, with TRBD2 as a possible D gene (5 bases). V lost 5 bases and J 3 bases, leaving 7 bases between the germline ends. The CDR3 has 13 amino acids. The germline V gene has CDR1 SGHTA and CDR2 FQGTGA. The CDR3 loop is CASSKDYTGELFF. The DNA of the CDR3 is TGTGCCAGCAGCAAGGACTACACCGGGGAGCTGTTTTTT.

The chain carries TRBV28 and TRBJ2-5, with 8 bases identical to TRBD1. Looked up from germline, CDR1 is MDHEN and CDR2 is SYDVKM. V shed 8 bases and J 4 bases; nucleotides not matched to a gene: 12. The CDR3 has 15 amino acids. The CDR3 reads CASSDPGTGLETQYF. The CDR3 DNA follows: TGTGCCAGCTCAGACCCCGGGACAGGCCTAGAGACCCAGTACTTC.

J is TRBJ2-2 and V is TRBV18; a weak D match, TRBD2 (6 bases). The CDR3 has 16 amino acids. Germline lookup yields CDR1 KGHSH and CDR2 LQKENI. The V and J ends lost 2 bases and 0 bases respectively, with 10 bases between them. This CDR3 is CASSPRVAANTGELFF. The CDR3 DNA follows: TGTGCCAGCTCACCAAGGGTAGCGGCGAACACCGGGGAGCTGTTTTTT.

This chain uses TRBV20-1 with TRBJ2-1, with D tentatively TRBD2 (6 bases). Trimming stripped 2 bases from V and 7 bases from J, with 6 bases between. The CDR3 spans 11 residues. CDR1 and CDR2 (germline): DFQATT, SNEGSKA (reference sequence). The DNA for the CDR3 is TGCAGTGCTAGACGGGGGAATGAGCAGTTCTTC. Its protein is CSARRGNEQFF.

The gene calls are TRBV7-2 and TRBJ2-7; D is possibly TRBD1 (6 bases). The ends were cut back, 7 bases at V and 4 bases at J, with 17 bases in the middle. This CDR3 has 14 amino acids. CDR1 SGHTA and CDR2 FQGNSA come from the germline V gene. The CDR3, as DNA: TGTGCCAGCACCAAGCACAGGGATAATTACGAGCAGTACTTC. This translates into CASTKHRDNYEQYF. The variable domain in full, with the rest retrieved from reference TRBV7-2 and TRBJ2-7, is GAGVSQSPSNKVTEKGKDVELRCDPISGHTALYWYRQSLGQGLEFLIYFQGNSAPDKSGLPSDRFSAERTGGSVSTLTIQRTQQEDSAVYLCASTKHRDNYEQYFGPGTRLTVT.

The chain employs TRBV30 and TRBJ2-5, with D maybe TRBD2 (6 bases). Gene TRBJ2-7 matches the end of the DNA better, so the J call may be wrong. CDR1 is GTSNPN and CDR2 is SVGIG in the germline V gene (reference sequence). The length of the CDR3 is 12 residues. For the CDR3, the DNA is TGTGCCTGGAGTGTCGGGGGAAACGAGCAGTACTTC. Translated: CAWSVGGNEQYF.

This chain uses TRBV11-2 with TRBJ1-5, with D unclear. The CDR3 loop spans 13 amino acids. V was trimmed by 6 bases and J by 1 base, leaving 7 bases between them. Germline assignment: CDR1 SGHAT and CDR2 FQNNGV. The CDR3 nucleotides are TGTGCCAGCAGGGCAGGCAGCAATCAGCCCCAGCATTTT. This translates into CASRAGSNQPQHF.

The chain carries TRBV7-8 and TRBJ1-4; TRBD1 matches 8 bases. Germline-derived CDR1 and CDR2 are SGHVS and FQNEAQ. The V segment lost 5 bases and the J segment 8 bases; nucleotides outside the gene matches: 7. The CDR3 sequence is 14 residues long. CDR3 loop: CASSPDRGQEKLFF. CDR3 in DNA: TGTGCCAGCAGCCCCGACAGGGGACAGGAAAAACTGTTTTTT.

The chain recombines TRBV28 with TRBJ2-6; D perhaps matches TRBD2 (6 bases). Germline lookup yields CDR1 MDHEN and CDR2 SYDVKM. V gave up 3 bases and J gave up 0 bases, with 12 bases separating them. The CDR3 is made up of 17 amino acids. CDR3 sequence reads: CASSFPGLSSGANVLTF. As DNA, the CDR3 is TGTGCCAGCAGTTTCCCCGGACTAAGCTCTGGGGCCAACGTCCTGACTTTC.

This chain connects TRBV5-8 to TRBJ2-1; 11 nucleotides agree with TRBD2. CDR3 length: 18 amino acids. V lost 0 bases and J lost 2; bases outside the gene matches: 7. Germline CDR1 and CDR2: SGHTS and YDEGEE. The CDR3 DNA sequence: TGTGCCAGCAGCTTGGGGCCGGGACTAGCGGCCCCCTACAATGAGCAGTTCTTC. Translating gives CASSLGPGLAAPYNEQFF.

The rearrangement links TRBV29-1 to TRBJ2-5; 7 bases fit TRBD2. The J segment lost 5 bases and the V segment lost 3 bases, leaving 6 bases of the junction unmatched. CDR1 SQVTM and CDR2 ANQGSEA come from the germline V gene. There are 13 residues in the CDR3. CDR3 bases: TGCAGCGTTGACAGTGACGGGGGGGAGACCCAGTACTTC. As protein: CSVDSDGGETQYF.

The DNA of the CDR3 is TGTGCCAGCTCACCCCTCGGGAATGAGCAGTTCTTC. Its protein is CASSPLGNEQFF. The V gene is TRBV18, the J gene TRBJ2-1; no firm D call. This CDR3 has 12 amino acids. V lost 3 bases and J 7 bases, leaving 7 bases between the germline ends. Germline V lookup: CDR1 KGHSH, CDR2 LQKENI.

This clone was seen a few times. This chain joins TRBV7-8 and TRBJ2-1, with 9 nucleotides matching TRBD2. V lost 3 bases, J lost 7 bases, and 4 bases stayed unmatched. The CDR3 is 14 amino acids. The germline gives CDR1 SGHVS, CDR2 FQNEAQ. The CDR3 protein is CASSLSSGINEQFF. CDR3 DNA sequence: TGTGCCAGCAGCTTGTCTAGCGGGATAAATGAGCAGTTCTTC.

This sequence joins TRBV5-1 and TRBJ1-3, with TRBD1 as a possible D gene (6 bases). Germline V gene sequence: CDR1 SGHRS, CDR2 YFSETQ. The CDR3 sequence is 13 residues long. Deletions cut 3 bases from V and 7 bases from J, with 11 bases between. The CDR3 spells CASSWEGHNTIYF. The CDR3 nucleotides read TGCGCCAGCAGCTGGGAGGGACATAACACCATATATTTT.